The rows below give T cell receptor beta chains drawn from one sample of a study of beta chain features in type 1 diabetes. The method was immunoSEQ multiplex PCR; TCRdb's version includes in-frame clones alone and lacks a portion of them. The sample carries more than 300,000 clones, roughly 13% recorded once. The sequencing sample was made of naive CD4+ T cells from blood. Receptors originate from a young woman with type 1 diabetes. Both conserved end residues are part of each CDR3. The D gene is left open where the match is weak. Clone sizes are given selectively: once, few, many, or a class where the clone is expanded.

d_call j_call v_call clone_size cdr3_nt cdr3_aa
TRBD1 TRBJ1-2 TRBV9 NA TGTGCCAGCAGCGCTGACAGGGGTAACTATGGCTACACCTTC CASSADRGNYGYTF
NA TRBJ1-4 TRBV29-1 few TGCAGCGTTGCCCACAGCTCTAATGAAAAACTGTTTTTT CSVAHSSNEKLFF
NA TRBJ2-2 TRBV13 few TGTGCCAGCAGCTTAGGCGGGAGACAAGCCGGGGAGCTGTTTTTT CASSLGGRQAGELFF
NA TRBJ1-2 TRBV11-2 few TGTGCCAGCAGCCTCGGGACATGGGGTGTGGGTGGCTACACCTTC CASSLGTWGVGGYTF
TRBD1 TRBJ2-6 TRBV29-1 few TGCAGCGTTGAAGATCGGGGACAGGGGGGCCGCTCTGGGGCCAACGTCCTGACTTTC CSVEDRGQGGRSGANVLTF
TRBD2 TRBJ2-1 TRBV30 NA TGTGCATCCACGATGACTAGCGGGACTAGCTCCTACAATGAGCAGTTCTTC CASTMTSGTSSYNEQFF
NA TRBJ2-4 TRBV7-9 NA TGTGCCAGCAGCTCGACGGGGGTAGCCAAAAACATTCAGTACTTC CASSSTGVAKNIQYF
TRBD1 TRBJ2-5 TRBV5-4 NA TGTGCCAGCAGCAGCGATAAGGGACAGGGTATAGAGACCCAGTACTTC CASSSDKGQGIETQYF
NA TRBJ2-1 TRBV5-1 NA TGCGCCAGCAGCTTGGCCGCAGATGAGCAGTTCTTC CASSLAADEQFF
NA TRBJ2-7 TRBV5-1 NA TGCGCCAGCAGCTTACAGGGCTACGAGCAGTACTTC CASSLQGYEQYF
NA TRBJ2-4 TRBV18 few TGTGCCAGCTCACCGACCGGGACAAGCTACATTCAGTACTTC CASSPTGTSYIQYF
NA TRBJ2-1 TRBV5-1 NA TGCGCCAGCAGCTTGAGCTCAGGTGAGCAGTTCTTC CASSLSSGEQFF
NA TRBJ2-3 TRBV14 NA TGTGCCAGCAGCCAAGACCTCGGGGGTGCCACAGATACGCAGTATTTT CASSQDLGGATDTQYF
TRBD1 TRBJ1-2 TRBV29-1 NA TGCAGCGTGCCCGGACAGGGAGGTAGCTATGGCTACACCTTC CSVPGQGGSYGYTF
NA TRBJ1-4 TRBV4-1 few TGCGCCAGCGCCCGACGGGGGGATGCTAATGAAAAACTGTTTTTT CASARRGDANEKLFF
NA TRBJ2-5 TRBV5-4 NA TGTGCCAGCAGCTTGGCCGGCGGCAGGGGCCAGGAGACCCAGTACTTC CASSLAGGRGQETQYF
TRBD2 TRBJ2-7 TRBV4-1 few TGCGCCAGCAGCCCCCCCGGCGGGAGAGGGTACGAGCAGTACTTC CASSPPGGRGYEQYF
NA TRBJ2-7 TRBV28 few TGTGCCAGCAGTTTGCCTGGGACTTTCGAGCAGTACTTC CASSLPGTFEQYF
NA TRBJ2-5 TRBV5-4 few TGTGCCAGCAGCCCTAAAGGGAGAGCCGAAGAGACCCAGTACTTC CASSPKGRAEETQYF
TRBD2 TRBJ2-5 TRBV7-7 NA TGTGCCAGCAGCCCCCAGCGGGGGCAAGAGACCCAGTACTTC CASSPQRGQETQYF
TRBD1 TRBJ2-7 TRBV4-2 NA TGTGCCAGCAGCCAAGGGGACAGGGCCCTCGAGCAGTACTTC CASSQGDRALEQYF
TRBD1 TRBJ1-6 TRBV7-9 NA TGTGCCAGTGCCCGGGACAGAAATAATTCACCCCTCCACTTT CASARDRNNSPLHF
TRBD2 TRBJ2-7 TRBV29-1 NA TGCAGCGTTGAAGGTAGCGGGGGTTACGAGCAGTACTTC CSVEGSGGYEQYF
TRBD1 TRBJ2-2 TRBV7-3 NA TGTGCCAGCAGCAAAGACAGGGGGGGAACCGGGGAGCTGTTTTTT CASSKDRGGTGELFF
NA TRBJ1-1 TRBV18 few TGTGCCAGCTCAGGCCGGGACTCGAACACTGAAGCTTTCTTT CASSGRDSNTEAFF
TRBD1 TRBJ2-3 TRBV28 NA TGTGCCAGCGAGACAGGGGGCGGCGGCACAGATACGCAGTATTTT CASETGGGGTDTQYF
NA TRBJ2-3 TRBV30 NA TGTGCCTGGGGGGGGACAGATACGCAGTATTTT CAWGGTDTQYF
NA TRBJ1-2 TRBV4-1 NA TGCGCCAGCAGCCAGGGGGGTGTCTATGGCTACACCTTC CASSQGGVYGYTF
NA TRBJ2-2 TRBV9 few TGTGCCAGCAGCGTACCCCCTGAGGTGAACACCGGGGAGCTGTTTTTT CASSVPPEVNTGELFF
TRBD2 TRBJ2-5 TRBV9 NA TGTGCCAGCAGCGTCATTCCGGGGGGGCAGGAGACCCAGTACTTC CASSVIPGGQETQYF
NA TRBJ2-6 TRBV28 NA TGTGCCAGCAGTTCGGGCTCTGGGGCCAACGTCCTGACTTTC CASSSGSGANVLTF
NA TRBJ2-2 TRBV9 few TGTGCCTGTAGGGAGCTGTTTTTT CACRELFF
NA TRBJ1-5 TRBV5-6 few TGTGCCAGCAGCCTTTTCACCGGGGGTCAGCCCCAGCATTTT CASSLFTGGQPQHF
NA TRBJ2-5 TRBV18 NA TGTGCCAGCTCACCCACTGCAGGGCGAGAGACCCAGTACTTC CASSPTAGRETQYF
NA TRBJ2-5 TRBV4-2 few TGTGCCAGCAGCCTCGGGATTGGGGAGACCCAGTACTTC CASSLGIGETQYF
TRBD1 TRBJ1-2 TRBV7-9 NA TGTGCCAGCAGCCCGGGACAGGGACCTTATGGCTACACCTTC CASSPGQGPYGYTF
NA TRBJ2-3 TRBV5-5 NA TGTGCCAGCAGCTTGGTTACAGGAAGCACAGATACGCAGTATTTT CASSLVTGSTDTQYF
NA TRBJ1-1 TRBV2 NA TGTGCCAGCAGCAACAGAGAAGGTACTGAAGCTTTCTTT CASSNREGTEAFF